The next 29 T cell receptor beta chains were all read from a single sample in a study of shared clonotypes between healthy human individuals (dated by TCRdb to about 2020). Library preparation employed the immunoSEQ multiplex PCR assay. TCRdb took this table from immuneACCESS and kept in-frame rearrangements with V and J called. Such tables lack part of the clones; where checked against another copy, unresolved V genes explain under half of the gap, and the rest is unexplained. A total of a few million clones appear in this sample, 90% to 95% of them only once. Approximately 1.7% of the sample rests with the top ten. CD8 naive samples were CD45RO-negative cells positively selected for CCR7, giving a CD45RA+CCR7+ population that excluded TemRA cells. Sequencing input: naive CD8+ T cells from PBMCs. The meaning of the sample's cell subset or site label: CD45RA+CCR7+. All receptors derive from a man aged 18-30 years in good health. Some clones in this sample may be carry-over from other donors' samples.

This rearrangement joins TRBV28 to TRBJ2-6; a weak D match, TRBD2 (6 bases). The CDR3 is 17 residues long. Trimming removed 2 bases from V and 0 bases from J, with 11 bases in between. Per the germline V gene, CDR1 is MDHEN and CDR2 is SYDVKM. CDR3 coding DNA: TGTGCCAGCAGTTTAACGCGGGAAATCTCTGGGGCCAACGTCCTGACTTTC. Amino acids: CASSLTREISGANVLTF. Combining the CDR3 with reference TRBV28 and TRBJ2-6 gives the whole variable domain DVKVTQSSRYLVKRTGEKVFLECVQDMDHENMFWYRQDPGLGLRLIYFSYDVKMKEKGDIPEGYSVSREKKERFSLILESASTNQTSMYLCASSLTREISGANVLTFGAGSRLTVL.

Here the CDR3 reads CASSPGQGVINEQFF. CDR3 sequence (DNA): TGTGCCAGCAGTCCGGGACAGGGGGTGATCAATGAGCAGTTCTTC. This chain connects TRBV27 to TRBJ2-1, with 11 positions matching TRBD1. The germline gives CDR1 MNHEY, CDR2 SMNVEV (reference sequence). Trimming at V came to 5 bases and at J to 6 bases, leaving 6 bases not matched to a gene. This CDR3 contains 15 residues.

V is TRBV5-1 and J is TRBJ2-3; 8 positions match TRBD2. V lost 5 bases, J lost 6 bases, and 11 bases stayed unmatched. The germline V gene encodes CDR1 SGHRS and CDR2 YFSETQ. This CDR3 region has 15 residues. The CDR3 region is CASSIIAGRYDTQYF. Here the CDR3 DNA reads TGCGCCAGCAGTATCATAGCGGGACGATACGATACGCAGTATTTT.

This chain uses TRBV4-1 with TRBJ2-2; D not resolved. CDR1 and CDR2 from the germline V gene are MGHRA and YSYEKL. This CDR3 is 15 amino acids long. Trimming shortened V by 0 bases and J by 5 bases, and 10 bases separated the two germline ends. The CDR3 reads CASSQDRLGTGELFF. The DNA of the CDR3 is TGCGCCAGCAGCCAAGATCGGTTGGGGACCGGGGAGCTGTTTTTT.

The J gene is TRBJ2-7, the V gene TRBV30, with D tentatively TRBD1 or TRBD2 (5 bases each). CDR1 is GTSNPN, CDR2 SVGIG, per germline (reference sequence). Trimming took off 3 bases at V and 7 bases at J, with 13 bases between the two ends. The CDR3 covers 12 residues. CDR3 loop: CAWRRLRGEQYF. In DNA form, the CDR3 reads TGTGCCTGGAGAAGGTTGAGGGGAGAGCAGTACTTC.

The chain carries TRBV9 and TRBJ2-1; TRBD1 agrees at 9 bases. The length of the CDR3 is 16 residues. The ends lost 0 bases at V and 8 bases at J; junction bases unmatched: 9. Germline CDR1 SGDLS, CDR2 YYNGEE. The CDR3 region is CASSVGGGQGRDEQFF. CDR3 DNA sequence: TGTGCCAGCAGCGTAGGCGGGGGACAGGGCCGGGATGAGCAGTTCTTC.

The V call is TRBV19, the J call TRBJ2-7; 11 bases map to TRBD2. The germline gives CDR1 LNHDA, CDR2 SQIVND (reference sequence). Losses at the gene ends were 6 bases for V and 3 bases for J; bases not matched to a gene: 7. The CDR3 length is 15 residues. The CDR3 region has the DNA TGTGCCAGTAGCCACTACGGGACTAGCGGCTACGAGCAGTACTTC. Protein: CASSHYGTSGYEQYF.

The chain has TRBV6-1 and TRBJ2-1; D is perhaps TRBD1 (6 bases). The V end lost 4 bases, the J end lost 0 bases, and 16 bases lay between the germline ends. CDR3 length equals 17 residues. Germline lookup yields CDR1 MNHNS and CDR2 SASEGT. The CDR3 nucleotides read TGTGCCAGCAGTGCCGCTCCGACAGGCAGCTCCTACAATGAGCAGTTCTTC. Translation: CASSAAPTGSSYNEQFF.

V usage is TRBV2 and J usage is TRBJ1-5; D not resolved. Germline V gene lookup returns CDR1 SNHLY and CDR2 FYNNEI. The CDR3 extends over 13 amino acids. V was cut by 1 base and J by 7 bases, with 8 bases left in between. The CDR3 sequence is CASSEGLGQPQHF. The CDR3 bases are TGTGCCAGCAGTGAAGGGTTGGGACAGCCCCAGCATTTT.

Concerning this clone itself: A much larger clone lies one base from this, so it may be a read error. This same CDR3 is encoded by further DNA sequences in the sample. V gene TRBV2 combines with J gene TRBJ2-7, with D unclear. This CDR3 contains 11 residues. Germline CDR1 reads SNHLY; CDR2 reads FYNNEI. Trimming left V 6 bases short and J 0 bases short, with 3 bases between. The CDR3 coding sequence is TGTGCCAGCAGCTTCTCCTACGAGCAGTACTTC. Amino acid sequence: CASSFSYEQYF.

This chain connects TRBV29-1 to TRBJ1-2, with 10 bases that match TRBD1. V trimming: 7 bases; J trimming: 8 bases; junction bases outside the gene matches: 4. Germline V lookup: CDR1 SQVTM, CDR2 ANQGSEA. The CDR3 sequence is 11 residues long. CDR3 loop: CSAATGGGYTF. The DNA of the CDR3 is TGCAGCGCCGCGACAGGGGGCGGCTACACCTTC.

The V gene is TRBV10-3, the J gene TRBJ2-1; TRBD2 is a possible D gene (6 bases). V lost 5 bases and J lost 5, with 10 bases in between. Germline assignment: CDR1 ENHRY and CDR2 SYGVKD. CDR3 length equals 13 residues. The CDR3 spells CAISFRTNNEQFF. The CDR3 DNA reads TGTGCCATCAGTTTCCGGACTAACAATGAGCAGTTCTTC.

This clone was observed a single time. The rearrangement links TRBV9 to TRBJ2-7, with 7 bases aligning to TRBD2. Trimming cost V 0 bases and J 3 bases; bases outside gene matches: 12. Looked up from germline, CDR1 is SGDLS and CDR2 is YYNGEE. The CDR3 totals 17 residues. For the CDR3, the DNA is TGTGCCAGCAGCGTAGGTTTTCGACTAGCCGACGTCTACGAGCAGTACTTC. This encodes CASSVGFRLADVYEQYF. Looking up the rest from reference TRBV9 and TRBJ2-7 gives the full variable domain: DSGVTQTPKHLITATGQRVTLRCSPRSGDLSVYWYQQSLDQGLQFLIQYYNGEERAKGNILERFSAQQFPDLHSELNLSSLELGDSALYFCASSVGFRLADVYEQYFGPGTRLTVT.

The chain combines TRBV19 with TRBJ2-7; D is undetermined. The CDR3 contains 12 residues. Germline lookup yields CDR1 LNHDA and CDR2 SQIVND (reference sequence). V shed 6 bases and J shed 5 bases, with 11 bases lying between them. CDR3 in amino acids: CASSPWEDEQYF. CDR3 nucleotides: TGTGCCAGTAGCCCATGGGAAGACGAGCAGTACTTC.

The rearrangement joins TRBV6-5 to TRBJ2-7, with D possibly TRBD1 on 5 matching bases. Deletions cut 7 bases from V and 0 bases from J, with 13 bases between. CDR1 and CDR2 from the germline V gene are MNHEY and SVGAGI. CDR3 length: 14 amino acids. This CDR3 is CASTPDTYSYEQYF. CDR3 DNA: TGTGCCAGCACCCCGGACACTTACTCCTACGAGCAGTACTTC.

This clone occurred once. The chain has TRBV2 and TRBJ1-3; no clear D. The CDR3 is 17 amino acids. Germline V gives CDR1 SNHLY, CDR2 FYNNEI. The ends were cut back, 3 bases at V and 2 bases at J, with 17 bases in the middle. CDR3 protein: CASSDGPGTMAGNTIYF. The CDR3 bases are TGTGCCAGCAGTGATGGCCCTGGAACCATGGCTGGAAACACCATATATTTT. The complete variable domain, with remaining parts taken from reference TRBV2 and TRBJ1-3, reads EPEVTQTPSHQVTQMGQEVILRCVPISNHLYFYWYRQILGQKVEFLVSFYNNEISEKSEIFDDQFSVERPDGSNFTLKIRSTKLEDSAMYFCASSDGPGTMAGNTIYFGEGSWLTVV.

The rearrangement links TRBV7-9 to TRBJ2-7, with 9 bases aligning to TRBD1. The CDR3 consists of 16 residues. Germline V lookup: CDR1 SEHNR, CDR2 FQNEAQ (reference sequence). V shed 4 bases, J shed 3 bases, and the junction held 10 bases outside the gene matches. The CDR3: CASSSTDRGVFYEQYF. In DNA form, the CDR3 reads TGTGCCAGCAGCTCCACGGACAGGGGTGTCTTCTACGAGCAGTACTTC.

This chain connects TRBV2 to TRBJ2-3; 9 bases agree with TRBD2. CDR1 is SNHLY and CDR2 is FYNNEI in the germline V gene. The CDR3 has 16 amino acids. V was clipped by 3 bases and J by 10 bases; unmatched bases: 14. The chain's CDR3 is CASSEVAGVFKGAQYF. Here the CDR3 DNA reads TGTGCCAGCAGTGAGGTAGCGGGAGTGTTTAAGGGGGCGCAGTATTTT.

The CDR3 is CASSELGGYSGNTIYF. The CDR3 bases are TGTGCCAGCAGTGAATTAGGGGGATACTCTGGAAACACCATATATTTT. This chain uses TRBV25-1 with TRBJ1-3; TRBD1 is a possible D gene (6 bases). Germline V CDR1 and CDR2: MGHDK, SYGVNS. The CDR3 covers 16 residues. V was cut by 1 base and J by 0 bases, with 10 bases left in between.

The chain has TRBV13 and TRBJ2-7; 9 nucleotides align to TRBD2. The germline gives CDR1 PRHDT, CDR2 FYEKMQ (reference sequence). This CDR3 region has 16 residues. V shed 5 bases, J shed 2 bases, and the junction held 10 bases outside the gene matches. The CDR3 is CASSPTSGSLTYEQYF. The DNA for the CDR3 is TGTGCCAGCAGCCCGACTAGCGGAAGCCTGACCTACGAGCAGTACTTC.

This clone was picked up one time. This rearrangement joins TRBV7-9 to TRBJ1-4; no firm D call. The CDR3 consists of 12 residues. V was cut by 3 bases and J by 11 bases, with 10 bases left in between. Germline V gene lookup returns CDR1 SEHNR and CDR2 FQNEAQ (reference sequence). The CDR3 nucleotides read TGTGCCAGCAGCTTGGCGACTTGGAAACTGTTTTTT. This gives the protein CASSLATWKLFF.

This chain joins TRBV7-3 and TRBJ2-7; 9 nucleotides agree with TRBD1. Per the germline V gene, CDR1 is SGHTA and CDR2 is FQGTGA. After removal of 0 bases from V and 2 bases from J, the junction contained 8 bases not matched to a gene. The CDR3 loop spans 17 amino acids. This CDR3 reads CASSLTGTGNPPYEQYF. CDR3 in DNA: TGTGCCAGCAGCTTAACCGGGACAGGGAACCCTCCCTACGAGCAGTACTTC. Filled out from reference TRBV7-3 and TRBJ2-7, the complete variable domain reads GAGVSQTPSNKVTEKGKYVELRCDPISGHTALYWYRQSLGQGPEFLIYFQGTGAADDSGLPNDRFFAVRPEGSVSTLKIQRTERGDSAVYLCASSLTGTGNPPYEQYFGPGTRLTVT.

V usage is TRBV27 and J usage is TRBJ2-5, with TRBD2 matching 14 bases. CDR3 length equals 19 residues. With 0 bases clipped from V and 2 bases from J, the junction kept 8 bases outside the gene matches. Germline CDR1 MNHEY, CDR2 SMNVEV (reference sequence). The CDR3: CASSLSLGLAGVWQETQYF. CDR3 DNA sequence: TGTGCCAGCAGTTTATCGTTGGGACTAGCGGGAGTTTGGCAAGAGACCCAGTACTTC.

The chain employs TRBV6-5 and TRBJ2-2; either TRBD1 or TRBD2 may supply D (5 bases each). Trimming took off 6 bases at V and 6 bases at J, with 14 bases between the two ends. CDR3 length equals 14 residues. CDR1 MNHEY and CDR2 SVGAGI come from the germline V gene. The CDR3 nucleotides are TGTGCCAGCAGATTCCGGGGCCTTCCCGGGGAGCTGTTTTTT. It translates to CASRFRGLPGELFF.

DNA of the CDR3: TGTGCCAGCAGCGCCTCAGGGGGGAGAAATAACTATGGCTACACCTTC. Translating it yields CASSASGGRNNYGYTF. This chain uses TRBV9 with TRBJ1-2, with 7 positions matching TRBD1. J lost 1 base, V lost 3 bases, and 9 bases had no gene match. Germline values: CDR1 SGDLS, CDR2 YYNGEE. The CDR3 has 16 amino acids.

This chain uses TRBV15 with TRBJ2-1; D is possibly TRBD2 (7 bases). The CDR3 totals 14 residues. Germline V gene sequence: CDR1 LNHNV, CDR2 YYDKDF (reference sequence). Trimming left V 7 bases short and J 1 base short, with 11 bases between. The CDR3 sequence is CATIQGGSYNEQFF. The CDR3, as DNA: TGTGCCACCATACAGGGAGGGTCCTACAATGAGCAGTTCTTC. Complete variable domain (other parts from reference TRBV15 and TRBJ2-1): DAMVIQNPRYQVTQFGKPVTLSCSQTLNHNVMYWYQQKSSQAPKLLFHYYDKDFNNEADTPDNFQSRRPNTSFCFLDIRSPGLGDTAMYLCATIQGGSYNEQFFGPGTRLTVL.

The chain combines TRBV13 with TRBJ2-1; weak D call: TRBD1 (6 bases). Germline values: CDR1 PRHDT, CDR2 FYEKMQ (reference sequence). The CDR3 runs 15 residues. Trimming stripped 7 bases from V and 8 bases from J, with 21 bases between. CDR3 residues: CASIITGRKGDEQFF. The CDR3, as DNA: TGTGCCAGCATCATTACAGGGAGAAAAGGCGATGAGCAGTTCTTC.

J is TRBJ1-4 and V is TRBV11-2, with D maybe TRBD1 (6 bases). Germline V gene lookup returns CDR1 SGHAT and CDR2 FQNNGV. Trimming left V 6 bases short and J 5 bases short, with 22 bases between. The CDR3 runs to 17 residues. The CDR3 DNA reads TGTGCCAGCAGTAGAATTGAGCACGACAGGATAAATGAAAAACTGTTTTTT. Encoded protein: CASSRIEHDRINEKLFF.

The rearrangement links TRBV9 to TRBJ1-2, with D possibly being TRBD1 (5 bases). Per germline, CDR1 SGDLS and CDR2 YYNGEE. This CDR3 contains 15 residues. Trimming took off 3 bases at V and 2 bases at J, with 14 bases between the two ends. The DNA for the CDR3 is TGTGCCAGCAGCGCCGTCGATGGGACCAACTATGGCTACACCTTC. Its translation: CASSAVDGTNYGYTF.